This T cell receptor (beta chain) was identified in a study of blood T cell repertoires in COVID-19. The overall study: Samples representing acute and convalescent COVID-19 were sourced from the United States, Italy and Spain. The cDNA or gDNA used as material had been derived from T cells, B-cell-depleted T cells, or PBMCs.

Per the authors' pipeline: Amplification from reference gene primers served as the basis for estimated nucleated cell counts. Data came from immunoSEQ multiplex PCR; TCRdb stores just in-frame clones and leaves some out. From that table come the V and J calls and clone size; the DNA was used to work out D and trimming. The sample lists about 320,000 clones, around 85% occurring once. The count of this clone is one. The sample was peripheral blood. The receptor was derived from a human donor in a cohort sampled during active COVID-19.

CDR3 bases: TGTGCCAGCAGCCGCCCAGGGGAGCCTAACTATGGCTACACCTTC. The encoded protein is CASSRPGEPNYGYTF. The chain recombines TRBV11-2 with TRBJ1-2; tentatively, D is TRBD1 (6 bases). Trimming left V 5 bases short and J 0 bases short, with 13 bases between. Per the germline V gene, CDR1 is SGHAT and CDR2 is FQNNGV. The CDR3 sequence is 15 residues long.